The 22 T cell receptor beta chains below all came from one sample that was sequenced in a study of blood T cell repertoires in COVID-19. Profiled with immunoSEQ multiplex PCR; TCRdb holds only in-frame clones, not every one. This table has hundreds of thousands of clones, roughly 87% appearing once. The material sequenced was peripheral blood. The source of these receptors is a woman between 18 and 29 years old who had recovered from COVID-19.

The chain recombines TRBV6-5 with TRBJ1-2; D is perhaps TRBD1 (5 bases). This CDR3 spans 15 amino acids. Germline values: CDR1 MNHEY, CDR2 SVGAGI. Trimming shortened V by 2 bases and J by 4 bases, and 14 bases separated the two germline ends. The CDR3 nucleotides read TGTGCCAGCAGTTACGGGGCAGGACTATCCTATGGCTACACCTTC. Encoded protein: CASSYGAGLSYGYTF.

The chain recombines TRBV11-2 with TRBJ2-3; D unresolved. CDR3 size: 15 residues. The germline CDR1 and CDR2 sequences are SGHAT and FQNNGV. V lost 1 base and J 0 bases, leaving 8 bases between the germline ends. The chain's CDR3 is CASSLGPSSTDTQYF. CDR3 DNA sequence: TGTGCCAGCAGCTTAGGGCCCTCCAGCACAGATACGCAGTATTTT. The full variable domain, in which reference TRBV11-2 and TRBJ2-3 provide the parts outside the CDR3, is EAGVAQSPRYKIIEKRQSVAFWCNPISGHATLYWYQQILGQGPKLLIQFQNNGVVDDSQLPKDRFSAERLKGVDSTLKIQPAKLEDSAVYLCASSLGPSSTDTQYFGPGTRLTVL.

This chain joins TRBV19 and TRBJ2-2, with D hard to call. V lost 9 bases and J 2 bases, leaving 7 bases between the germline ends. CDR1 and CDR2 from the germline V gene are LNHDA and SQIVND (reference sequence). This CDR3 has 12 amino acids. The CDR3 spells CASRLNTGELFF. In DNA form, the CDR3 reads TGTGCCAGCCGACTCAACACCGGGGAGCTGTTTTTT.

The V and J genes are TRBV5-5 and TRBJ1-1, with no clear D. Germline CDR1 SGHKS, CDR2 YYEKEE (reference sequence). Trimming cost V 0 bases and J 7 bases, with 13 bases left between them. The CDR3 is 14 amino acids. The DNA of the CDR3 is TGTGCCAGCAGCTTGGACCCCGCCCCCTATGAAGCTTTCTTT. As protein: CASSLDPAPYEAFF.

This clone is classed as medium-sized. V usage is TRBV4-1 and J usage is TRBJ1-4; 9 nucleotides line up with TRBD1. Germline V gene data show CDR1 as MGHRA and CDR2 as YSYEKL. J was trimmed by 8 bases and V by 0 bases; bases with no gene match: 10. The CDR3 totals 17 residues. The CDR3 DNA reads as TGCGCCAGCAGCCAAGACCCGGGACAGGGAGGAAACGAAAAACTGTTTTTT. This codes for CASSQDPGQGGNEKLFF.

The chain uses TRBV7-3 and TRBJ2-7; 13 bases fit TRBD2. The ends lost 2 bases at V and 4 bases at J; junction bases unmatched: 2. Per the germline V gene, CDR1 is SGHTA and CDR2 is FQGTGA. This CDR3 is 15 amino acids long. In DNA, the CDR3 is TGTGCCAGCAGCTTAGGGACTAGCGGGAATTACGAGCAGTACTTC. This gives the protein CASSLGTSGNYEQYF.

The V call is TRBV11-2, the J call TRBJ2-3; tentative D call: TRBD1 (7 bases). The CDR3 extends over 16 amino acids. The germline V gene has CDR1 SGHAT and CDR2 FQNNGV. Between the trimmed V and J ends, which lost 5 bases and 3 bases, there was a span of 18 bases. The CDR3 reads CASSRRGRELTDTQYF. The CDR3 DNA follows: TGTGCCAGCAGCCGGAGGGGGCGGGAACTGACAGATACGCAGTATTTT.

J is TRBJ1-1 and V is TRBV30; 8 nucleotides agree with TRBD1. Losses at the gene ends were 4 bases for V and 11 bases for J; bases not matched to a gene: 12. This CDR3 contains 13 residues. CDR1 and CDR2 (germline): GTSNPN, SVGIG (reference sequence). CDR3 coding DNA: TGTGCCTGGATCGGGACAGGCCCCTTAGGGGCTTTCTTT. It codes for CAWIGTGPLGAFF.

The chain combines TRBV9 with TRBJ2-5; D is perhaps TRBD1 (6 bases). The CDR3 sequence is 17 residues long. Germline CDR1 is SGDLS and CDR2 is YYNGEE. V lost 4 bases, J lost 5 bases, and 24 bases lay in between. The CDR3 bases are TGTGCCAGCAGCTCCCGGGCCGCCGACAGGCCCGGGGAGACCCAGTACTTC. Translating it yields CASSSRAADRPGETQYF.

This clone was observed once. The rearrangement uses TRBV9 and TRBJ1-1, with 12 bases that match TRBD1. The CDR3 has 16 amino acids. Germline lookup yields CDR1 SGDLS and CDR2 YYNGEE. V gave up 4 bases and J gave up 4 bases; unmatched junction bases: 8. In nucleotides, the CDR3 is TGTGCCAGCAGCCCCCCGGGACAGGGGGCTACCACTGAAGCTTTCTTT. Its protein product is CASSPPGQGATTEAFF.

CDR3 loop: CASLAGGPDEQYF. Written as DNA, the CDR3 is TGTGCCAGCCTAGCGGGAGGACCAGACGAGCAGTACTTC. V and J are TRBV6-6 and TRBJ2-7, with 11 bases matching TRBD2. The CDR3 is made up of 13 amino acids. V lost 8 bases and J lost 5; bases outside the gene matches: 5. CDR1 and CDR2 (germline): MNHNY, SVGAGI (reference sequence).

In its sample, this clone was seen once. The chain employs TRBV13 and TRBJ2-1; TRBD1 matches at 9 bases. Germline CDR1 PRHDT, CDR2 FYEKMQ (reference sequence). The CDR3 is made up of 17 amino acids. Trimming removed 4 bases from V and 5 bases from J; junction bases left unmatched: 12. The CDR3 is CASSSTAGTGNNNEQFF. CDR3 DNA: TGTGCCAGCAGCTCTACCGCCGGGACAGGGAATAACAATGAGCAGTTCTTC.

CDR3 coding DNA: TGTGCCAGCAGCGTAGGGCAGGAGAACACTGAAGCTTTCTTT. Its protein is CASSVGQENTEAFF. The V gene is TRBV9, the J gene TRBJ1-1; D uncertain. Germline CDR1 and CDR2: SGDLS and YYNGEE. V was clipped by 0 bases and J by 1 base, with 7 bases between them. The CDR3 length is 14 residues.

J is TRBJ2-2 and V is TRBV7-6; D is possibly TRBD2 (5 bases). Trimming removed 2 bases at V and 6 bases at J, with 22 bases between. Germline values: CDR1 SGHVS, CDR2 FNYEAQ. This CDR3 has 18 amino acids. CDR3 DNA: TGTGCCAGCAGCTTACCCTCTTTTCGGGGAAAGTGGGCCGGGGAGCTGTTTTTT. Translation gives CASSLPSFRGKWAGELFF. Full variable domain (rest looked up from reference TRBV7-6 and TRBJ2-2): GAGVSQSPRYKVTKRGQDVALRCDPISGHVSLYWYRQALGQGPEFLTYFNYEAQQDKSGLPNDRFSAERPEGSISTLTIQRTEQRDSAMYRCASSLPSFRGKWAGELFFGEGSRLTVL.

This chain connects TRBV9 to TRBJ2-1; a weak D match, TRBD2 (6 bases). In germline, CDR1 is SGDLS, CDR2 YYNGEE. The ends were cut back, 0 bases at V and 6 bases at J, with 13 bases in the middle. This CDR3 has 15 residues. CDR3 nucleotide sequence: TGTGCCAGCAGCGTAGGAGGGAGGCCTACCAATGAGCAGTTCTTC. This translates into CASSVGGRPTNEQFF.

The genes are TRBV5-6 and TRBJ2-1, with a weak D call TRBD2 (6 bases). Trimming removed 1 base at V and 8 bases at J, with 10 bases between. The CDR3 runs 13 residues. CDR1 and CDR2 (germline): SGHDT, YYEEEE. CDR3 in DNA: TGTGCCAGCAGCTTGAGCCCGGGAGATGAGCAGTTCTTC. This translates into CASSLSPGDEQFF.

This sequence joins TRBV7-9 and TRBJ1-5; D is possibly TRBD1 (6 bases). The CDR3 totals 15 residues. V lost 5 bases, J lost 7 bases, and 18 bases lay in between. Looked up from germline, CDR1 is SEHNR and CDR2 is FQNEAQ (reference sequence). The CDR3 is CASSGNQGFWQPQHF. The CDR3 DNA is TGTGCCAGCAGCGGGAATCAGGGGTTTTGGCAGCCCCAGCATTTT.

The chain is built from TRBV9 and TRBJ2-7, with 7 bases matching TRBD1. Trimming at V came to 3 bases and at J to 2 bases, leaving 17 bases not matched to a gene. CDR3 length equals 18 residues. Germline V gene lookup returns CDR1 SGDLS and CDR2 YYNGEE. In DNA, the CDR3 is TGTGCCAGCAGCGCACACGACGCGGACAGGAGGATAACCTACGAGCAGTACTTC. Translating it yields CASSAHDADRRITYEQYF.

The genes are TRBV6-5 and TRBJ2-2; 11 bases line up with TRBD2. Germline trimming cut 4 bases from V and 4 bases from J; bases unmatched to any gene: 5. Germline CDR1 and CDR2: MNHEY and SVGAGI. The CDR3 sequence is 16 residues long. CDR3 nucleotides: TGTGCCAGCAGTTCCCTAGCGGGAGGTGGCACCGGGGAGCTGTTTTTT. This gives the protein CASSSLAGGGTGELFF.

The V call is TRBV9, the J call TRBJ2-1, with 14 positions matching TRBD2. CDR3 length: 17 amino acids. Germline CDR1 SGDLS, CDR2 YYNGEE. The junction had 8 bases not matched to a gene; V was cut back by 3 bases and J by 6 bases. CDR3 region: CASSDLRGTSGSNEQFF. The CDR3 DNA follows: TGTGCCAGCAGCGACCTCAGGGGGACTAGCGGGAGCAATGAGCAGTTCTTC. The full variable domain, its missing parts supplied by reference TRBV9 and TRBJ2-1, is DSGVTQTPKHLITATGQRVTLRCSPRSGDLSVYWYQQSLDQGLQFLIQYYNGEERAKGNILERFSAQQFPDLHSELNLSSLELGDSALYFCASSDLRGTSGSNEQFFGPGTRLTVL.

This chain uses TRBV12-3 or TRBV12-4 with TRBJ2-1; D remains ambiguous. V lost 6 bases and J 5 bases, leaving 11 bases between the germline ends. The CDR3 is 13 amino acids. The CDR3 sequence: CASSLVGNNEQFF. The CDR3 nucleotides read TGTGCCAGCAGCTTGGTCGGTAACAATGAGCAGTTCTTC.

This sequence joins TRBV19 and TRBJ1-1; 7 nucleotides align to TRBD1. Germline V gene lookup returns CDR1 LNHDA and CDR2 SQIVND (reference sequence). With 3 bases clipped from V and 1 base from J, the junction kept 2 bases outside the gene matches. The CDR3 totals 14 residues. CDR3 amino acids: CASSINRGNTEAFF. In DNA form, the CDR3 reads TGTGCCAGTAGTATTAACAGGGGGAACACTGAAGCTTTCTTT.